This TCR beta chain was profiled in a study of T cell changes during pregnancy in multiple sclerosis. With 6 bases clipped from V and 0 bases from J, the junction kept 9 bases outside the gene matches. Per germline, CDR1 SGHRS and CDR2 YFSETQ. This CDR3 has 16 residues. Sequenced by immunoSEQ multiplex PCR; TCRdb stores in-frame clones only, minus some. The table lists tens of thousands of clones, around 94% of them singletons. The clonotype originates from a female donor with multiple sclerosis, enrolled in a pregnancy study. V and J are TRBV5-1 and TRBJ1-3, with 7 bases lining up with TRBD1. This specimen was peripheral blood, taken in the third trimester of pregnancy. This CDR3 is CASKSGTEISGNTIYF. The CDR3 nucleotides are TGCGCCAGCAAATCGGGGACAGAAATCTCTGGAAACACCATATATTTT.